These 27 T cell receptor beta chains originate from one sample sequenced in a study of T cell repertoires in ileal Crohn's disease. This table comes from immunoSEQ multiplex PCR, and its TCRdb copy is limited to in-frame clones, with some not included. The profile shows about 14,000 clones, roughly 78% of them singletons. Sequenced sample: ileal tissue. The receptors were gathered from an adult with Crohn's disease.

Relative to its sample, this clone is medium-sized (0.01 to 0.1%). The chain employs TRBV2 and TRBJ2-7; D gene uncertain. CDR1 SNHLY and CDR2 FYNNEI come from the germline V gene. The CDR3 is made up of 14 amino acids. Trimming stripped 10 bases from V and 1 base from J, with 17 bases between. The CDR3: CATNAAPPSYEQYF. The CDR3 DNA follows: TGTGCCACCAACGCGGCACCCCCATCCTACGAGCAGTACTTC.

The rearrangement uses TRBV6-6 and TRBJ1-2; D perhaps matches TRBD1 (5 bases). V dropped 2 bases and J dropped 5 bases, with 18 bases sitting between them. The germline V gene encodes CDR1 MNHNY and CDR2 SVGAGI (reference sequence). CDR3 length: 16 residues. The CDR3 protein is CASSYAPGFFQYGYTF. CDR3 in DNA: TGTGCCAGCAGTTACGCTCCAGGGTTTTTCCAATATGGCTACACCTTC.

J is TRBJ2-3 and V is TRBV29-1; TRBD2 might be the D (5 bases). Looked up from germline, CDR1 is SQVTM and CDR2 is ANQGSEA. V was trimmed by 7 bases and J by 1 base, leaving 9 bases between them. CDR3 length equals 12 residues. This CDR3 is CSADGGTDTQYF. Here the CDR3 DNA reads TGCAGCGCCGACGGGGGCACAGATACGCAGTATTTT.

The chain couples TRBV18 to TRBJ2-7; perhaps TRBD2 as D (5 bases). The CDR3 consists of 15 residues. Germline CDR1 reads KGHSH; CDR2 reads LQKENI. V lost 1 base to trimming and J lost 2 bases, with 12 bases between them. DNA for the CDR3: TGTGCCAGCTCACCACAACTAGTCGGTGCCTACGAGCAGTACTTC. It yields the protein CASSPQLVGAYEQYF.

The J gene is TRBJ1-6, the V gene TRBV18; D is unclear. Trimming took 2 bases from V and 8 from J, leaving 7 bases between them. Germline CDR1 is KGHSH and CDR2 is LQKENI. This CDR3 has 13 amino acids. CDR3 DNA: TGTGCCAGCTCACCAGCGGGCGATTCACCCCTCCACTTT. Protein: CASSPAGDSPLHF.

V is TRBV19 and J is TRBJ2-2; 14 nucleotides line up with TRBD2. The germline gives CDR1 LNHDA, CDR2 SQIVND (reference sequence). The length of the CDR3 is 17 residues. V shed 5 bases, J shed 7 bases, and the junction held 9 bases outside the gene matches. The CDR3: CASSSPGLAGEGGELFF. CDR3 sequence (DNA): TGTGCCAGTAGTTCCCCGGGACTAGCGGGGGAAGGCGGGGAGCTGTTTTTT.

V usage is TRBV7-2 and J usage is TRBJ2-1; 11 bases agree with TRBD2. Germline trimming cut 3 bases from V and 2 bases from J; bases unmatched to any gene: 9. The CDR3 consists of 18 residues. In germline, CDR1 is SGHTA, CDR2 FQGNSA. The chain's CDR3 is CASSFRTSGGVTYNEQFF. The DNA of the CDR3 is TGTGCCAGCAGCTTTCGTACTAGCGGGGGTGTGACCTACAATGAGCAGTTCTTC.

The chain joins TRBV21-1 to TRBJ1-4; the table names TRBD1, a call not compared with the DNA. TRBV21-1 is deemed a pseudogene. The CDR3 length is 16 residues. The CDR3 DNA sequence: TGTGCCAGCAGAAACTCCGGGACAGGGGGCATGGAAAAACTGTTTTTT. Translating it yields CASRNSGTGGMEKLFF.

The chain employs TRBV5-5 and TRBJ1-6, with D unclear. Trimming removed 1 base at V and 0 bases at J, with 8 bases between. This CDR3 spans 16 amino acids. Germline loops: CDR1 SGHKS, CDR2 YYEKEE (reference sequence). For the CDR3, the DNA is TGTGCCAGCAGCTTGCACGGGAGCTCCTATAATTCACCCCTCCACTTT. This translates into CASSLHGSSYNSPLHF.

About this clone: At the DNA level, this CDR3 is encoded by other sequences in the same sample as well. The chain employs TRBV4-1 and TRBJ2-5; 8 nucleotides line up with TRBD2. The germline V gene has CDR1 MGHRA and CDR2 YSYEKL. V was clipped by 1 base and J by 1 base; unmatched bases: 2. The CDR3 length is 15 residues. The CDR3 coding sequence is TGCGCCAGCAGCCAAGTGGCGGGGGGCCAAGAGACCCAGTACTTC. Its protein product is CASSQVAGGQETQYF.

This chain uses TRBV5-1 with TRBJ2-3; no reliable D call. The germline V gene has CDR1 SGHRS and CDR2 YFSETQ. This CDR3 is 13 amino acids long. V was trimmed by 0 bases and J by 2 bases, leaving 4 bases between them. The CDR3 region has the DNA TGCGCCAGCAGCTTGGACTCCACAGATACGCAGTATTTT. It is translated as CASSLDSTDTQYF. Using reference TRBV5-1 and TRBJ2-3 for the parts outside the CDR3, the full variable domain is KAGVTQTPRYLIKTRGQQVTLSCSPISGHRSVSWYQQTPGQGLQFLFEYFSETQRNKGNFPGRFSGRQFSNSRSEMNVSTLELGDSALYLCASSLDSTDTQYFGPGTRLTVL.

The V call is TRBV9, the J call TRBJ1-6, with TRBD1 identical over 8 bases. J lost 4 bases, V lost 4 bases, and 7 bases had no gene match. CDR1 is SGDLS, CDR2 YYNGEE, per germline. This CDR3 is built from 16 residues. The CDR3 reads CASSRQGRTYNSPLHF. The DNA of the CDR3 is TGTGCCAGCAGCAGACAGGGGCGAACTTATAATTCACCCCTCCACTTT.

This clone showed up just once. V usage is TRBV6-6 and J usage is TRBJ2-2; D gene unclear. The CDR3 is made up of 11 amino acids. V lost 10 bases and J lost 5, with 8 bases in between. CDR1 is MNHNY, CDR2 SVGAGI, per germline (reference sequence). CDR3 sequence (DNA): TGTGCCACGTTACGGACCGGGGAGCTGTTTTTT. Its protein product is CATLRTGELFF.

V usage is TRBV5-1 and J usage is TRBJ2-2, with 12 bases that match TRBD2. Germline V gene lookup returns CDR1 SGHRS and CDR2 YFSETQ. J lost 1 base, V lost 4 bases, and 2 bases had no gene match. CDR3 length: 16 residues. CDR3 DNA sequence: TGCGCCAGCAGCACGGGACTAGCGGGGAACACCGGGGAGCTGTTTTTT. Translation gives CASSTGLAGNTGELFF. The complete variable domain, with remaining parts taken from reference TRBV5-1 and TRBJ2-2, reads KAGVTQTPRYLIKTRGQQVTLSCSPISGHRSVSWYQQTPGQGLQFLFEYFSETQRNKGNFPGRFSGRQFSNSRSEMNVSTLELGDSALYLCASSTGLAGNTGELFFGEGSRLTVL.

The rearrangement links TRBV11-1 to TRBJ1-2; the D is unclear. Trimming cost V 5 bases and J 1 base, with 11 bases left between them. CDR1 is SGHAT, CDR2 FQDESV, per germline (reference sequence). The CDR3 totals 14 residues. The CDR3: CASSPLTSNYGYTF. The CDR3 DNA is TGTGCCAGCAGCCCACTGACAAGTAACTATGGCTACACCTTC.

This rearrangement joins TRBV29-1 to TRBJ2-3, with 12 bases fitting TRBD2. With 2 bases clipped from V and 6 bases from J, the junction kept 9 bases outside the gene matches. The CDR3 covers 16 residues. CDR1 is SQVTM, CDR2 ANQGSEA, per germline. The CDR3 DNA follows: TGCAGCGTTGAAAAAATGACTAGCGGGGGAGGGGATACGCAGTATTTT. Encoded protein: CSVEKMTSGGGDTQYF.

The gene calls are TRBV5-6 and TRBJ2-7; the D gene is possibly TRBD2 (6 bases). The CDR3 contains 14 residues. The V gene's germline CDR1 is SGHDT and CDR2 YYEEEE. Trimming left V 0 bases short and J 3 bases short, with 10 bases between. CDR3 coding DNA: TGTGCCAGCAGCTTGGCGGGGCGGGGCTACGAGCAGTACTTC. Translation: CASSLAGRGYEQYF.

The V call is TRBV5-8, the J call TRBJ1-1, with 7 positions matching TRBD1. The CDR3 consists of 18 residues. J was trimmed by 1 base and V by 4 bases; bases with no gene match: 16. Germline V gives CDR1 SGHTS, CDR2 YDEGEE. CDR3 in DNA: TGTGCCAGCAGCCCGGAATGGGGACAGCCTAGTTCGAACACTGAAGCTTTCTTT. It translates to CASSPEWGQPSSNTEAFF.

This chain connects TRBV7-2 to TRBJ2-7, with D maybe TRBD1 (6 bases). Trimming took 5 bases from V and 7 from J, leaving 18 bases between them. Germline assignment: CDR1 SGHTA and CDR2 FQGNSA. This CDR3 is built from 14 residues. Here the CDR3 reads CASSQLTGLGEQYF. Here the CDR3 DNA reads TGTGCCAGCAGCCAACTGACAGGATTGGGGGAGCAGTACTTC.

CDR3: CASSPPSGTGNNQPQHF. Written as DNA, the CDR3 is TGTGCCAGCTCACCCCCCTCCGGGACAGGGAACAATCAGCCCCAGCATTTT. The rearrangement links TRBV18 to TRBJ1-5, with 9 bases lining up with TRBD1. V shed 3 bases, J shed 3 bases, and the junction held 9 bases outside the gene matches. The CDR3 is 17 amino acids. CDR1 is KGHSH, CDR2 LQKENI, per germline.

This clone has only a few counts. This sequence joins TRBV4-2 and TRBJ2-4; D remains unclear. This CDR3 comprises 18 residues. Germline CDR1 and CDR2: LGHNA and YNFKEQ. The V end lost 4 bases, the J end lost 3 bases, and 22 bases lay between the germline ends. The DNA of the CDR3 is TGTGCCAGCAGCCCCTCTATCCCCCAGGTTACTGGCAAAAACATTCAGTACTTC. Its translation is CASSPSIPQVTGKNIQYF.

The chain combines TRBV7-2 with TRBJ2-5; 7 bases line up with TRBD1. CDR1 is SGHTA, CDR2 FQGNSA, per germline. This CDR3 is built from 14 residues. V was pared by 5 bases and J by 3 bases, with 6 bases of the junction left unmatched. The CDR3 DNA follows: TGTGCCAGCAGCGCAAACAGGGGTAAAGAGACCCAGTACTTC. It codes for CASSANRGKETQYF.

The chain has TRBV29-1 and TRBJ2-1; maybe TRBD1 (6 bases). The germline gives CDR1 SQVTM, CDR2 ANQGSEA. Between the trimmed V and J ends, which lost 1 base and 5 bases, there was a span of 9 bases. CDR3 length: 13 residues. The CDR3 reads CSVEGTADNEQFF. In nucleotides, the CDR3 is TGCAGCGTTGAAGGGACAGCAGACAATGAGCAGTTCTTC.

This clone was recorded a few times. CDR3 DNA sequence: TGCGCCAGCAGCTTGGAACCGGGGTTCTATGGCTACACCTTC. Translation: CASSLEPGFYGYTF. The chain recombines TRBV5-1 with TRBJ1-2; D is uncertain. The CDR3 consists of 14 residues. V was shortened by 0 bases and J by 4 bases, with 10 bases between the two germline ends. Germline CDR1 reads SGHRS; CDR2 reads YFSETQ.

Notes on this clone: The sample contains more than one DNA sequence encoding this CDR3. The J gene is TRBJ2-7, the V gene TRBV18, with D perhaps matching TRBD2 (5 bases). The CDR3 totals 13 residues. Germline CDR1 is KGHSH and CDR2 is LQKENI. V lost 2 bases and J 1 base, leaving 6 bases between the germline ends. The CDR3 protein is CASSPSGSYEQYF. CDR3 bases: TGTGCCAGCTCACCATCGGGATCCTACGAGCAGTACTTC.

The chain joins TRBV5-1 to TRBJ1-2; tentatively, D is TRBD1 (6 bases). The V end was cut by 4 bases, the J end by 7 bases, with 14 bases between. Germline CDR1 reads SGHRS; CDR2 reads YFSETQ. CDR3 length: 13 residues. The CDR3 here is CASSPGVASGYTF. CDR3 DNA: TGCGCCAGCAGCCCAGGGGTCGCAAGTGGCTACACCTTC. Variable domain in full (rest from reference TRBV5-1 and TRBJ1-2): KAGVTQTPRYLIKTRGQQVTLSCSPISGHRSVSWYQQTPGQGLQFLFEYFSETQRNKGNFPGRFSGRQFSNSRSEMNVSTLELGDSALYLCASSPGVASGYTFGSGTRLTVV.

This clone was counted once. The chain is built from TRBV5-1 and TRBJ2-6, with D unresolved. Germline V gene lookup returns CDR1 SGHRS and CDR2 YFSETQ. This CDR3 is built from 16 residues. V lost 1 base and J lost 2, with 10 bases in between. In DNA, the CDR3 is TGCGCCAGCAGCTTGCCAGAGGTGGCTGGGGCCAACGTCCTGACTTTC. Protein: CASSLPEVAGANVLTF.